These T cell receptor beta chains were read from a single sample in a study of T cell changes during pregnancy in multiple sclerosis. Produced via immunoSEQ multiplex PCR; TCRdb's table is partial and in-frame only. This repertoire shows around 75,000 clones, roughly 91% found once; its top ten account for under 0.3%. The specimen comprised CD4+ T cells from peripheral blood mononuclear cells, sampled in the third trimester of pregnancy. These receptors came from a female donor in good health, enrolled as a control in a pregnancy study. Each CDR3 is given with its conserved first and last residue. D genes are given only for firm matches. Not every row has a clone size; where given, it reads once, few, many or a size class.

D,J,V,size,DNA,CDR3
-,TRBJ2-5,TRBV6-5,-,TGTGCCAGCAGTTACGGTCACAAAGAGACCCAGTACTTC,CASSYGHKETQYF
-,TRBJ1-1,TRBV7-2,-,TGTGCCAGCAGCTGGGCCACGAACACTGAAGCTTTCTTT,CASSWATNTEAFF
-,TRBJ2-2,TRBV27,-,TGTGCCAGCACTCAACTTGCCGACGGGGAGCTGTTTTTT,CASTQLADGELFF
TRBD1,TRBJ1-2,TRBV25-1,-,TGTGCCAGCTCCCATGCGGACAGGGGGGCCGGCGGCTACACCTTC,CASSHADRGAGGYTF
-,TRBJ2-7,TRBV15,-,TGTGCCACCAGCAGAGATGGCGGATACGAGCAGTACTTC,CATSRDGGYEQYF
-,TRBJ1-3,TRBV9,-,TGTGCCAGCAGCGTAAGAGAAGGAGGCGTGGGAGGAAACACCATATATTTT,CASSVREGGVGGNTIYF
-,TRBJ2-7,TRBV7-2,-,TGTGCCAGCAGCTTCCAGGGCTCCTACGAGCAGTACTTC,CASSFQGSYEQYF
TRBD1,TRBJ1-2,TRBV7-9,-,TGTGCCAGCAGCTCCTCTGGGACAGGGGGAAATGGCTACACCTTC,CASSSSGTGGNGYTF
TRBD2,TRBJ2-1,TRBV5-6,-,TGTGCCAGCAGCTTGCCTAGCGGTCCCTACAATGAGCAGTTCTTC,CASSLPSGPYNEQFF
-,TRBJ2-5,TRBV5-4,-,TGTGCCAGCAGCTTGCTGGCGGGTAGGGAGACCCAGTACTTC,CASSLLAGRETQYF
-,TRBJ2-4,TRBV4-2,-,TGTGCCAGCAGCCAACCCAACCCCCGGCCGGGAAACATTCAGTACTTC,CASSQPNPRPGNIQYF
-,TRBJ2-3,TRBV9,-,TGTGCCAGCGGGGGCTCAGATACGCAGTATTTT,CASGGSDTQYF
TRBD2,TRBJ2-4,TRBV4-3,-,TGCGCCAGCAGCCAGCCCCTCGACGGGGGGGGCCTGGAAAACATTCAGTACTTC,CASSQPLDGGGLENIQYF
-,TRBJ1-4,TRBV5-5,-,TGTGCCAGCAGCTCGAGAGCAACTAATGAAAAACTGTTTTTT,CASSSRATNEKLFF
-,TRBJ2-5,TRBV10-3,-,TGTGCCATCAGTGAGCGGGGGGCCCAAGAGACCCAGTACTTC,CAISERGAQETQYF
TRBD2,TRBJ2-5,TRBV6-5,-,TGTGCCAGCAGTTACGGGAGGGGCGAGACCCAGTACTTC,CASSYGRGETQYF
-,TRBJ1-3,TRBV19,-,TGTGCCAGTAGGCAAACCCCTACAGGGTCCTCTGGAAACACCATATATTTT,CASRQTPTGSSGNTIYF
-,TRBJ1-4,TRBV4-3,once,TGCGCCAGCAGCCAAGATCCACCACAGGGTTATAATGAAAAACTGTTTTTT,CASSQDPPQGYNEKLFF
-,TRBJ2-2,TRBV6-5,-,TGTGCCAGCAGCTCGGGACACAAGAACACCGGGGAGCTGTTTTTT,CASSSGHKNTGELFF
-,TRBJ1-1,TRBV5-1,-,TGCGCCAGCAGCGGACAATTACAGGAGAACACTGAAGCTTTCTTT,CASSGQLQENTEAFF
-,TRBJ1-4,TRBV2,-,TGTGCCAGCAGTGAGGGCAGTCTTCCAACTAATGAAAAACTGTTTTTT,CASSEGSLPTNEKLFF
TRBD2,TRBJ2-3,TRBV19,-,TGTGCCAGTATCCGCGGGGGGAGCACAGATACGCAGTATTTT,CASIRGGSTDTQYF
-,TRBJ2-7,TRBV7-2,-,TGTGCCAGCAGCTTTAACAGCCTATCAACCTACGAGCAGTACTTC,CASSFNSLSTYEQYF
-,TRBJ2-1,TRBV12-5,-,TGTGCTAGTGCCCTACCCGGAGGTTCCTACAATGAGCAGTTCTTC,CASALPGGSYNEQFF
-,TRBJ2-7,TRBV7-2,-,TGTGCCAGCAGCTTAGAAGCCGGACTCCCTTCCTACGAGCAGTACTTC,CASSLEAGLPSYEQYF
-,TRBJ2-3,TRBV6-5,-,TGTGCCAGCAGACCCCAGGGGCCCTACACAGATACGCAGTATTTT,CASRPQGPYTDTQYF
TRBD1,TRBJ2-3,TRBV7-8,-,TGTGCCAGCAGCCCCCACTTTGGGACAGGGACATCTAGCACAGATACGCAGTATTTT,CASSPHFGTGTSSTDTQYF
TRBD2,TRBJ2-7,TRBV4-2,-,TGTGCCAGCAGCCAAAGCGGGGGAATCGGTGAGCAGTACTTC,CASSQSGGIGEQYF
TRBD1,TRBJ1-1,TRBV5-5,-,TGTGCCAGCAGCCCTGACAGGGGGCCGGGGATCACTGAAGCTTTCTTT,CASSPDRGPGITEAFF
TRBD1,TRBJ1-2,TRBV7-9,-,TGTGCCAGCAGCTTAGAGGCAGGGGGAAACTATGGCTACACCTTC,CASSLEAGGNYGYTF
-,TRBJ1-5,TRBV7-2,-,TGTGCCAGCAGCCAGAGGGGGAACCAGCCCCAGCATTTT,CASSQRGNQPQHF
-,TRBJ2-1,TRBV7-3,-,TGTGCCAGCAGCTGGGGCGAAAGTGGTGAGCAGTTCTTC,CASSWGESGEQFF
-,TRBJ1-1,TRBV19,-,TGTGCCACAGGACGGGGGAACACTGAAGCTTTCTTT,CATGRGNTEAFF
-,TRBJ2-7,TRBV5-1,-,TGCGCCAGCAGCTTGGAGGGGCACGAGCAGTACTTC,CASSLEGHEQYF
TRBD1,TRBJ2-5,TRBV7-2,once,TGTGCCAGCAGCTTAGTCTCAGGACAGGGGGAGACCCAGTACTTC,CASSLVSGQGETQYF
TRBD1,TRBJ1-1,TRBV7-6,-,TGTGCCAGCAGCTCAGGGATGGCAGGGGGTGAAGCTTTCTTT,CASSSGMAGGEAFF
-,TRBJ2-4,TRBV5-1,-,TGCGCCAGCAGCTCAGGGGAAGCCAAAAACATTCAGTACTTC,CASSSGEAKNIQYF
TRBD1,TRBJ1-1,TRBV5-4,-,TGTGCCAGCAGCCGTCGGACAGGGGGTGAAGCTTTCTTT,CASSRRTGGEAFF
-,TRBJ2-3,TRBV9,-,TGTGCCAGCAGCCGAGGTCCGGGGGGCCCCGGCACAGATACGCAGTATTTT,CASSRGPGGPGTDTQYF
-,TRBJ1-5,TRBV7-2,-,TGTGCCAGCAGCTTAGCGAGGACAGAGGGCAATCAGCCCCAGCATTTT,CASSLARTEGNQPQHF
TRBD2,TRBJ2-3,TRBV5-6,-,TGTGCCAGCAGTTCTCCGGGACTAACTAGCACAGATACGCAGTATTTT,CASSSPGLTSTDTQYF
-,TRBJ2-2,TRBV19,-,TGTGCCACCAAAGTATACCAGGGGACGGGCGGGGAGCTGTTTTTT,CATKVYQGTGGELFF
-,TRBJ1-5,TRBV27,once,TGTGCCAGCAGTTTAGGTCTTGGAGGGGCCCAGCCCCAGCATTTT,CASSLGLGGAQPQHF
TRBD1,TRBJ1-4,TRBV18,-,TGTGCCAGCTCGCCGCGGCGGAGGACAGGCCTCGCTAATGAAAAACTGTTTTTT,CASSPRRRTGLANEKLFF
TRBD1,TRBJ1-1,TRBV10-3,-,TGTGCCATCAGTAGACAGGGGGCGGACACTGAAGCTTTCTTT,CAISRQGADTEAFF
-,TRBJ2-1,TRBV12-2,-,TGTGCAAGTCGCTACCCACCGGGACTAGCGGCGTACAATGAGCAGTTCTTC,CASRYPPGLAAYNEQFF
TRBD1,TRBJ1-5,TRBV18,-,TGTGCCAGCTCACGGGGGACAGGGCAGTATCAGCCCCAGCATTTT,CASSRGTGQYQPQHF
TRBD1,TRBJ2-7,TRBV6-5,-,TGTGCCAGCAGCCGCGGACAGGTTAGCTCCTACGAGCAGTACTTC,CASSRGQVSSYEQYF
TRBD1,TRBJ1-5,TRBV7-2,-,TGTGCCAGCAGCCTATGGACAGGGATCAATCAGCCCCAGCATTTT,CASSLWTGINQPQHF
-,TRBJ2-3,TRBV5-4,-,TGTGCCAGCAGCTTGGCGAGAAGTAGCACAGATACGCAGTATTTT,CASSLARSSTDTQYF
-,TRBJ2-7,TRBV6-5,-,TGTGCCAGCAGCCCCCCCCCGAGCTCCTACGAGCAGTACTTC,CASSPPPSSYEQYF
TRBD1,TRBJ1-2,TRBV30,-,TGTGCCTGGGGGGCCATGAGGACAGGGCCGGGGGGCTACACCTTC,CAWGAMRTGPGGYTF
-,TRBJ2-1,TRBV9,-,TGTGCCAGCAGCCCAGGGGCTGCGAGCCTTTCCTACAATGAGCAGTTCTTC,CASSPGAASLSYNEQFF
TRBD1,TRBJ2-2,TRBV15,-,TGTGCCACCAGCAGACTGACAGGGGGCGCCGGGGAGCTGTTTTTT,CATSRLTGGAGELFF